This passage covers 9 T cell receptor beta chains from one sample sequenced in a study of cytomegalovirus exposure and HLA in healthy donors. Clones were read by immunoSEQ multiplex PCR, and TCRdb kept only the in-frame ones, dropping some. Counted here are approximately 170,000 clones, roughly nine tenths occurring once; the ten biggest clones make up over 2.5%. What was sequenced was PBMCs. The receptors here all came from a woman younger than 35 in good health and CMV-seropositive.

The rearrangement uses TRBV7-6 and TRBJ2-7; 8 nucleotides align to TRBD1. Germline V gene sequence: CDR1 SGHVS, CDR2 FNYEAQ. The CDR3 extends over 15 amino acids. With V trimmed by 1 base and J by 5 bases, 7 bases remained unmatched. CDR3: CASSLGPDREDEQYF. CDR3 DNA: TGTGCCAGCAGCTTAGGCCCGGACAGGGAAGACGAGCAGTACTTC. The full variable domain, rest sourced from reference TRBV7-6 and TRBJ2-7, is GAGVSQSPRYKVTKRGQDVALRCDPISGHVSLYWYRQALGQGPEFLTYFNYEAQQDKSGLPNDRFSAERPEGSISTLTIQRTEQRDSAMYRCASSLGPDREDEQYFGPGTRLTVT.

J is TRBJ2-4 and V is TRBV5-1; 10 bases are a match to TRBD2. V was clipped by 2 bases and J by 6 bases; unmatched bases: 11. Germline CDR1 reads SGHRS; CDR2 reads YFSETQ. This CDR3 region has 17 residues. CDR3 loop: CASSLRPAGGPGNIQYF. Written as DNA, the CDR3 is TGCGCCAGCAGCTTAAGACCAGCGGGGGGGCCGGGAAACATTCAGTACTTC.

The chain recombines TRBV30 with TRBJ1-3; D gene unclear. Trimming shortened V by 5 bases and J by 0 bases, and 17 bases separated the two germline ends. Germline V lookup: CDR1 GTSNPN, CDR2 SVGIG (reference sequence). The CDR3 length is 16 residues. CDR3 in DNA: TGTGCCTGGGATATAACAGCCGGGAGCTCTGGAAACACCATATATTTT. Protein product: CAWDITAGSSGNTIYF.

J is TRBJ2-1 and V is TRBV5-5; the match to TRBD2 covers 13 bases. Per germline, CDR1 SGHKS and CDR2 YYEKEE (reference sequence). V shed 4 bases, J shed 7 bases, and the junction held 2 bases outside the gene matches. The CDR3 spans 14 residues. DNA for the CDR3: TGTGCCAGCAGCGCGGGACTAGCGGGAAATGAGCAGTTCTTC. Encoded protein: CASSAGLAGNEQFF.

The chain combines TRBV19 with TRBJ2-1; 11 bases agree with TRBD2. Germline V lookup: CDR1 LNHDA, CDR2 SQIVND (reference sequence). Germline trimming cut 5 bases from V and 7 bases from J; bases unmatched to any gene: 4. CDR3 length: 14 residues. The CDR3 region is CASSLAGGQNEQFF. Here the CDR3 DNA reads TGTGCCAGTAGTCTAGCGGGAGGCCAAAATGAGCAGTTCTTC. The variable domain in full, with the rest retrieved from reference TRBV19 and TRBJ2-1, is DGGITQSPKYLFRKEGQNVTLSCEQNLNHDAMYWYRQDPGQGLRLIYYSQIVNDFQKGDIAEGYSVSREKKESFPLTVTSAQKNPTAFYLCASSLAGGQNEQFFGPGTRLTVL.

The J gene is TRBJ1-5, the V gene TRBV28; weak D call: TRBD1 (6 bases). Per germline, CDR1 MDHEN and CDR2 SYDVKM. With 7 bases removed from V and 1 base from J, the gap between germline ends came to 14 bases. This CDR3 has 15 residues. CDR3 nucleotides: TGTGCCAGCAATTGGGGGCAGGGGAGCAATCAGCCCCAGCATTTT. Residues: CASNWGQGSNQPQHF.

The chain links TRBV11-2 to TRBJ1-1, with D maybe TRBD1 (6 bases). The CDR3 totals 15 residues. Germline-derived CDR1 and CDR2 are SGHAT and FQNNGV. Trimming took 3 bases from V and 6 from J, leaving 17 bases between them. The CDR3 bases are TGTGCCAGCAGCTTTGGCGGGTCAGGGGTCGCTGAAGCTTTCTTT. Translation: CASSFGGSGVAEAFF.

This sequence joins TRBV5-6 and TRBJ2-7; the D gene is possibly TRBD2 (5 bases). V dropped 4 bases and J dropped 3 bases, with 14 bases sitting between them. The CDR3 has 14 residues. CDR1 is SGHDT and CDR2 is YYEEEE in the germline V gene. CDR3 coding DNA: TGTGCCAGCAGCCCGGCGGAGGTTGTCTACGAGCAGTACTTC. It is translated as CASSPAEVVYEQYF.

This rearrangement joins TRBV2 to TRBJ1-5; D gene unclear. V was cut by 5 bases and J by 0 bases, with 11 bases left in between. The CDR3 contains 15 residues. Germline lookup yields CDR1 SNHLY and CDR2 FYNNEI. CDR3 bases: TGTGCCAGCAGTCAAAATGCCGGTAGCAATCAGCCCCAGCATTTT. Protein sequence: CASSQNAGSNQPQHF.